One and the same sample provided the 30 T cell receptor beta chains below, sequenced in a study of blood T cell repertoires in COVID-19. The assay was immunoSEQ multiplex PCR, and TCRdb's table has in-frame clones only and misses some. The sample carries roughly 400,000 clones, about 89% recorded once. Sequencing was done on a sample of peripheral blood. The receptors come from a woman between 55 and 75 years old with COVID-19, enrolled during active disease.

This sequence joins TRBV6-5 and TRBJ1-2; no clear D. Germline CDR1 is MNHEY and CDR2 is SVGAGI. Deletions cut 6 bases from V and 2 bases from J, with 13 bases between. This CDR3 has 14 amino acids. The chain's CDR3 is CASSSRGVNYGYTF. DNA of the CDR3: TGTGCCAGCAGCTCCCGCGGGGTGAACTATGGCTACACCTTC.

The V call is TRBV9, the J call TRBJ1-2; D possibly corresponds to TRBD1 (6 bases). The CDR3 runs 15 residues. The germline CDR1 and CDR2 sequences are SGDLS and YYNGEE. Trimming removed 2 bases from V and 1 base from J, with 12 bases in between. The CDR3 sequence: CASSVLGAYNYGYTF. The CDR3 bases are TGTGCCAGCAGCGTTTTGGGGGCATATAACTATGGCTACACCTTC.

This clone was recorded only once. This sequence joins TRBV18 and TRBJ1-2, with D tentatively TRBD1 (5 bases). Trimming pared 3 bases from V and 6 bases from J, leaving 23 bases between. Germline-derived CDR1 and CDR2 are KGHSH and LQKENI. The CDR3 extends over 17 amino acids. The CDR3 DNA sequence: TGTGCCAGCTCACCCCAGGACATTCGGGCTGGGAGGAATGGCTACACCTTC. It specifies CASSPQDIRAGRNGYTF.

The CDR3 bases are TGCAGCGTTGAAATCCGGGACAATTATATGGGCGAGCAGTTCTTC. Protein: CSVEIRDNYMGEQFF. The rearrangement links TRBV29-1 to TRBJ2-1, with D maybe TRBD1 (6 bases). V lost 2 bases, J lost 10 bases, and 21 bases lay in between. Germline values: CDR1 SQVTM, CDR2 ANQGSEA. The CDR3 is 15 amino acids.

The chain carries TRBV7-2 and TRBJ1-1, with a tentative D call TRBD1 (6 bases). CDR1 is SGHTA, CDR2 FQGNSA, per germline. This CDR3 has 14 amino acids. V lost 4 bases and J 11 bases, leaving 20 bases between the germline ends. DNA for the CDR3: TGTGCCAGCAGCTCGCAAGGGACACACACTGCTGCTTTCTTT. Its translation: CASSSQGTHTAAFF.

The chain couples TRBV11-2 to TRBJ2-7; tentative D call: TRBD2 (7 bases). CDR3 length: 15 amino acids. The germline V and J ends were trimmed by 1 base and 5 bases, with 15 bases remaining between them. Germline-derived CDR1 and CDR2 are SGHAT and FQNNGV. The CDR3 loop reads CASSLAGGLAHEQYF. The CDR3 DNA is TGTGCCAGCAGCTTAGCGGGGGGCCTCGCCCACGAGCAGTACTTC.

This clone was seen once. The sample holds other DNA sequences that translate to the same CDR3. The CDR3 is CASSQGSGNQPQHF. DNA for the CDR3: TGTGCCAGCAGCCAAGGGTCAGGAAATCAGCCCCAGCATTTT. The rearrangement links TRBV3-1 (or the pseudogene TRBV3-2) to TRBJ1-5; D not resolved. Trimming took off 1 base at V and 4 bases at J, with 8 bases between the two ends. Germline V gene lookup returns CDR1 LGHDT and CDR2 YNNKEL (reference sequence). CDR3 size: 14 residues.

The chain couples TRBV5-1 to TRBJ2-7; the D is unclear. Deletions cut 5 bases from V and 2 bases from J, with 14 bases between. Looked up from germline, CDR1 is SGHRS and CDR2 is YFSETQ. The length of the CDR3 is 14 residues. Here the CDR3 DNA reads TGCGCCAGCAGGTTCGTGCCAGGAACCTACGAGCAGTACTTC. Protein sequence: CASRFVPGTYEQYF.

The chain recombines TRBV5-5 with TRBJ1-1; a possible D gene is TRBD1 (5 bases). Trimming took 5 bases from V and 1 from J, leaving 12 bases between them. Germline-derived CDR1 and CDR2 are SGHKS and YYEKEE (reference sequence). The CDR3 is 14 residues long. DNA of the CDR3: TGTGCCAGCAGATCACAGGCCACGAACACTGAAGCTTTCTTT. As protein: CASRSQATNTEAFF.

The chain uses TRBV6-1 and TRBJ2-1, with TRBD2 as a possible D gene (7 bases). The germline V and J ends were trimmed by 2 bases and 8 bases, with 16 bases remaining between them. The CDR3 is 15 residues long. Germline values: CDR1 MNHNS, CDR2 SASEGT. The CDR3 nucleotides are TGTGCCAGCAGTGAATGGAGGGGGGGTGGCGATGAGCAGTTCTTC. Translation gives CASSEWRGGGDEQFF.

The chain employs TRBV7-8 and TRBJ2-2, with D unclear. CDR3 size: 14 residues. Trimming shortened V by 10 bases and J by 6 bases, and 18 bases separated the two germline ends. Germline values: CDR1 SGHVS, CDR2 FQNEAQ. The CDR3 sequence: CATMGRSIAGELFF. In DNA, the CDR3 is TGTGCCACCATGGGCCGGTCGATCGCCGGGGAGCTGTTTTTT.

V usage is TRBV7-8 and J usage is TRBJ1-2; D gene uncertain. Germline lookup yields CDR1 SGHVS and CDR2 FQNEAQ. The CDR3 runs 13 residues. Trimming took off 2 bases at V and 7 bases at J, with 11 bases between the two ends. CDR3 residues: CASSLSFRGGYTF. In DNA form, the CDR3 reads TGTGCCAGCAGCTTATCCTTCCGGGGTGGCTACACCTTC. Filled out from reference TRBV7-8 and TRBJ1-2, the complete variable domain reads GAGVSQSPRYKVAKRGQDVALRCDPISGHVSLFWYQQALGQGPEFLTYFQNEAQLDKSGLPSDRFFAERPEGSVSTLKIQRTQQEDSAVYLCASSLSFRGGYTFGSGTRLTVV.

The gene calls are TRBV5-1 and TRBJ1-5; 7 bases match TRBD1. Trimming cost V 5 bases and J 1 base; bases outside gene matches: 6. CDR3 size: 15 residues. The germline V gene has CDR1 SGHRS and CDR2 YFSETQ. The CDR3 is CASRPTGASNQPQHF. The CDR3 DNA is TGCGCCAGCAGACCTACAGGGGCCAGCAATCAGCCCCAGCATTTT.

This clone has a single count. J is TRBJ2-5 and V is TRBV9, with D possibly TRBD2 on 5 matching bases. V was cut by 0 bases and J by 1 base, with 16 bases left in between. The CDR3 consists of 17 residues. Looked up from germline, CDR1 is SGDLS and CDR2 is YYNGEE. The CDR3 DNA reads TGTGCCAGCAGCGTAGGTGCTAGCTTTACTGGCCAAGAGACCCAGTACTTC. Translation gives CASSVGASFTGQETQYF.

The DNA of the CDR3 is TGTGCCAGCAGTTCCGGGACAGGGGTAGGAACCTACAATGAGCAGTTCTTC. This translates into CASSSGTGVGTYNEQFF. The J gene is TRBJ2-1, the V gene TRBV28; 10 bases align to TRBD1. Per germline, CDR1 MDHEN and CDR2 SYDVKM. The CDR3 loop spans 17 amino acids. After removal of 4 bases from V and 2 bases from J, the junction contained 8 bases not matched to a gene.

This clone has only a few counts. V is TRBV7-8 and J is TRBJ1-2; possible D gene TRBD1, 6 bases. The CDR3 consists of 13 residues. The germline V and J ends were trimmed by 3 bases and 8 bases, with 13 bases remaining between them. CDR1 and CDR2 (germline): SGHVS, FQNEAQ. CDR3 sequence (DNA): TGTGCCAGCAGCTTGTCGACAGGAGGAGGCTACACCTTC. It translates to CASSLSTGGGYTF.

This clone was observed a few times. The junction shows a germline mismatch at one end, possibly a read error. DNA for the CDR3: TGTGCCAGCAGCATAGCCGGGACCTACGAGCAGTACTTC. It is translated as CASSIAGTYEQYF. This chain joins TRBV7-9 and TRBJ2-7; the D gene is possibly TRBD2 (5 bases). The CDR3 loop spans 13 amino acids. Germline loops: CDR1 SEHNR, CDR2 FQNEAQ (reference sequence).

The chain recombines TRBV6-5 with TRBJ2-2; 7 bases map to TRBD1. The CDR3 consists of 14 residues. The V gene end was trimmed by 5 bases and the J gene end by 5 bases; junction bases not matched to a gene: 5. CDR1 is MNHEY and CDR2 is SVGAGI in the germline V gene. Written as DNA, the CDR3 is TGTGCCAGCAGTCACGAGGACAGGACCGGGGAGCTGTTTTTT. This encodes CASSHEDRTGELFF.

This clone was found a few times. The chain uses TRBV3-1 (or the pseudogene TRBV3-2) and TRBJ1-1, with D possibly matching TRBD1 (6 bases). Germline loops: CDR1 LGHDT, CDR2 YNNKEL (reference sequence). With 4 bases removed from V and 0 bases from J, the gap between germline ends came to 12 bases. The length of the CDR3 is 15 residues. This CDR3 reads CASSPRGSMNTEAFF. The CDR3 nucleotides are TGTGCCAGCAGCCCTAGGGGGTCGATGAACACTGAAGCTTTCTTT.

The genes are TRBV7-3 and TRBJ2-1, with TRBD2 identical over 11 bases. Germline V gives CDR1 SGHTA, CDR2 FQGTGA. V shed 5 bases and J 4 bases; nucleotides not matched to a gene: 4. CDR3 length: 15 amino acids. The CDR3 DNA reads TGTGCCAGCAGCATTTTAGCGGGGGGGTACAATGAGCAGTTCTTC. It specifies CASSILAGGYNEQFF.

The rearrangement links TRBV3-1 (or the pseudogene TRBV3-2) to TRBJ2-3; 16 nucleotides match TRBD2. V shed 4 bases and J 2 bases; nucleotides not matched to a gene: 6. The CDR3 is made up of 18 amino acids. Germline CDR1 LGHDT, CDR2 YNNKEL (reference sequence). This chain's CDR3 is CASSLGTSGGALTDTQYF. CDR3 nucleotides: TGTGCCAGCAGCCTCGGGACTAGCGGGGGGGCTCTCACAGATACGCAGTATTTT.

This sequence joins TRBV30 and TRBJ1-1, with a weak D call TRBD1 (6 bases). The CDR3 length is 14 residues. Germline CDR1 is GTSNPN and CDR2 is SVGIG (reference sequence). Trimming took off 4 bases at V and 6 bases at J, with 18 bases between the two ends. CDR3 sequence: CAWTVRGGEAEAFF. In DNA, the CDR3 is TGTGCCTGGACCGTACGGGGGGGCGAAGCTGAAGCTTTCTTT.

This CDR3 reads CASSQAGVFVTEAFF. DNA of the CDR3: TGTGCCAGCAGCCAAGCCGGAGTATTCGTCACTGAAGCTTTCTTT. This chain connects TRBV3-1 (or the pseudogene TRBV3-2) to TRBJ1-1, with D hard to call. V was cut by 1 base and J by 4 bases, with 13 bases left in between. This CDR3 is built from 15 residues. Germline CDR1 and CDR2: LGHDT and YNNKEL (reference sequence).

The chain couples TRBV29-1 to TRBJ1-5, with D maybe TRBD1 (6 bases). The CDR3 length is 13 residues. V gave up 4 bases and J gave up 5 bases, with 12 bases separating them. Germline assignment: CDR1 SQVTM and CDR2 ANQGSEA. The CDR3 sequence: CSVAGDGYQPQHF. Here the CDR3 DNA reads TGCAGCGTTGCAGGGGACGGTTATCAGCCCCAGCATTTT.

This chain joins TRBV10-3 and TRBJ1-4; D ambiguous. The V end lost 6 bases, the J end lost 4 bases, and 12 bases lay between the germline ends. Germline-derived CDR1 and CDR2 are ENHRY and SYGVKD. CDR3 length: 14 amino acids. Here the CDR3 reads CAISTGSFNEKLFF. The CDR3, as DNA: TGTGCCATCAGCACCGGGTCCTTTAATGAAAAACTGTTTTTT.

This clone was recorded only once. The rearrangement uses TRBV6-5 and TRBJ2-7; D is possibly TRBD1 (7 bases). The CDR3 spans 14 residues. CDR1 MNHEY and CDR2 SVGAGI come from the germline V gene. The germline V and J ends were trimmed by 6 bases and 3 bases, with 15 bases remaining between them. DNA for the CDR3: TGTGCCAGCAGGAGGGGGGACAGCTACTACGAGCAGTACTTC. Protein sequence: CASRRGDSYYEQYF.

V gene TRBV7-8 combines with J gene TRBJ2-5; 11 bases are a match to TRBD2. Germline loops: CDR1 SGHVS, CDR2 FQNEAQ. V was pared by 6 bases and J by 3 bases, with 9 bases of the junction left unmatched. CDR3 length: 16 amino acids. This chain's CDR3 is CASSPPLAGGEETQYF. CDR3 nucleotides: TGTGCCAGCAGTCCACCTCTAGCGGGGGGAGAAGAGACCCAGTACTTC.

This chain uses TRBV19 with TRBJ2-5, with TRBD2 matching 14 bases. After removal of 3 bases from V and 5 bases from J, the junction contained 11 bases not matched to a gene. The germline gives CDR1 LNHDA, CDR2 SQIVND (reference sequence). The CDR3 spans 18 residues. The CDR3 loop is CASSIRGLAGAHGETQYF. The CDR3 coding sequence is TGTGCCAGTAGTATTAGGGGACTAGCGGGGGCCCACGGGGAGACCCAGTACTTC.

V is TRBV5-5 and J is TRBJ1-4; D perhaps matches TRBD1 (6 bases). Trimming shortened V by 5 bases and J by 5 bases, and 16 bases separated the two germline ends. Germline CDR1 reads SGHKS; CDR2 reads YYEKEE (reference sequence). The CDR3 totals 15 residues. CDR3 amino acids: CASRGTTGSNEKLFF. In nucleotides, the CDR3 is TGTGCCAGCAGAGGAACGACAGGCTCGAATGAAAAACTGTTTTTT.

The J gene is TRBJ1-2, the V gene TRBV9; D is unclear. V shed 0 bases and J shed 4 bases, with 7 bases lying between them. Per the germline V gene, CDR1 is SGDLS and CDR2 is YYNGEE. The CDR3 totals 13 residues. Here the CDR3 reads CASSVGAGYGYTF. CDR3 DNA: TGTGCCAGCAGCGTAGGGGCAGGCTATGGCTACACCTTC.